The 23 T cell receptor beta chains below were found in one sample sequenced in a study of T-cell memory formation after mild COVID-19 (dated by TCRdb to 2020 to 2023). The library was built by means of 5' RACE. The listed sequencing device is Illumina NovaSeq 6000. TCRdb cleaned the public reads at Q25 with fastp, built clones with MiXCR and kept in-frame beta chains. Identical CDR3 proteins give one entry, which carries the most common genes and DNA. This sample has about 170,000 distinct CDR3 sequences in its table, and over 10% of those were observed once. 2.5% to 3.5% of the sample lies in the top ten. Sample: PBMCs or a T cell subset sorted from them (not recorded which). These receptor sequences come from a man aged 18-30 years who had mild COVID-19 (a few samples of this study predate the infection). The sample titles of this study are shuffled in the database, so cell type and time point are left out; the donor was told from shared clones.

This clonotype was seen only a few times. The chain has TRBV6-1 and TRBJ2-3; 10 bases align to TRBD2. The V gene's germline CDR1 is MNHNS and CDR2 SASEGT. J lost 6 bases, V lost 2 bases, and 2 bases had no gene match. The CDR3 loop spans 14 amino acids. This CDR3 is CASSETLAGDTQYF. The CDR3 DNA sequence: TGTGCCAGCAGTGAAACACTAGCGGGGGATACGCAGTATTTT.

This sequence joins TRBV29-1 and TRBJ1-2; TRBD1 is a possible D gene (5 bases). The germline gives CDR1 SQVTM, CDR2 ANQGSEA. This CDR3 has 14 residues. The V and J ends lost 4 bases and 0 bases respectively, with 12 bases between them. The CDR3 DNA reads TGCAGCGTTGGGGGGGGTGACACTAACTATGGCTACACCTTC. Amino acid sequence: CSVGGGDTNYGYTF.

In this sample, this clonotype turned up many times. The CDR3 protein is CSTPAPLAGGEEQYF. In DNA form, the CDR3 reads TGCAGTACCCCAGCCCCCCTAGCGGGGGGAGAGGAGCAGTACTTC. V is TRBV20-1 and J is TRBJ2-7; 11 bases are shared with TRBD2. Unmatched junction bases numbered 16, after V lost 8 bases and J lost 7 bases. There are 15 residues in the CDR3. CDR1 is DFQATT, CDR2 SNEGSKA, per germline (reference sequence).

A few counts support this clonotype. This chain uses TRBV7-8 with TRBJ1-5, with D unclear. V was shortened by 2 bases and J by 5 bases, with 13 bases between the two germline ends. The CDR3 has 15 residues. The germline V gene has CDR1 SGHVS and CDR2 FQNEAQ. The DNA of the CDR3 is TGTGCCAGCAGCTTACGAGAGAGTGGCTATCAGCCCCAGCATTTT. Translated: CASSLRESGYQPQHF.

The chain employs TRBV5-8 and TRBJ2-6; possibly TRBD2 for D (5 bases). The germline gives CDR1 SGHTS, CDR2 YDEGEE. This CDR3 region has 15 residues. The V end lost 3 bases, the J end lost 1 base, and 8 bases lay between the germline ends. Here the CDR3 DNA reads TGTGCCAGCAGCTGGACGGGATCTGGGGCCAACGTCCTGACTTTC. Protein sequence: CASSWTGSGANVLTF.

The chain recombines TRBV21-1 with TRBJ1-3; the DNA was not used to check the table's D call, TRBD1. TRBV21-1 is annotated as a pseudogene. The CDR3 is 16 residues long. The CDR3 DNA reads TGTGCCAGCAGCAACGGACAGAAGGACTCTGGAAACACCATATATTTT. It yields the protein CASSNGQKDSGNTIYF.

This clonotype was detected a few times. The V gene is TRBV20-1, the J gene TRBJ2-3; TRBD1 agrees at 9 bases. Germline V lookup: CDR1 DFQATT, CDR2 SNEGSKA (reference sequence). This CDR3 spans 16 amino acids. J gave up 0 bases and V 5 bases, and 9 bases lay outside the gene matches. The CDR3 nucleotides are TGCAGTGCTCGGAGTCCGGGACAGGGAAGCACAGATACGCAGTATTTT. This gives the protein CSARSPGQGSTDTQYF.

The DNA of the CDR3 is TGTGCCAGCAGCTTCGGACCGACAATTCCAGATACGCAGTATTTT. Encoded protein: CASSFGPTIPDTQYF. The rearrangement joins TRBV5-6 to TRBJ2-3; no clear D gene. The CDR3 has 15 amino acids. In germline, CDR1 is SGHDT, CDR2 YYEEEE. V gave up 2 bases and J gave up 4 bases, with 14 bases separating them. The variable domain in full, with the rest retrieved from reference TRBV5-6 and TRBJ2-3, is DAGVTQSPTHLIKTRGQQVTLRCSPKSGHDTVSWYQQALGQGPQFIFQYYEEEERQRGNFPDRFSGHQFPNYSSELNVNALLLGDSALYLCASSFGPTIPDTQYFGPGTRLTVL.

DNA for the CDR3: TGTGCCAGCAGCCCCACTAGCGGGGGGGTGGACATTCAGTACTTC. It encodes CASSPTSGGVDIQYF. The chain uses TRBV7-2 and TRBJ2-4; TRBD2 aligns across 13 bases. Trimming took 5 bases from V and 8 from J; bases not matched to a gene: 6. This CDR3 region has 15 residues. Germline V lookup: CDR1 SGHTA, CDR2 FQGNSA.

The chain is built from TRBV5-1 and TRBJ1-2; TRBD1 is a possible D gene (6 bases). This CDR3 contains 15 residues. Germline V gives CDR1 SGHRS, CDR2 YFSETQ. V gave up 0 bases and J gave up 4 bases, with 13 bases separating them. CDR3 nucleotide sequence: TGCGCCAGCAGCTTGGGACAGGAAACTTTCTATGGCTACACCTTC. Residues: CASSLGQETFYGYTF.

This clonotype showed up just a few times. The chain's CDR3 is CASSQTPGTGRGGQPQHF. CDR3 coding DNA: TGTGCCAGCTCACAAACCCCCGGGACAGGGAGGGGAGGTCAGCCCCAGCATTTT. The chain uses TRBV18 and TRBJ1-5, with 9 bases fitting TRBD1. The V gene end was trimmed by 4 bases and the J gene end by 6 bases; junction bases not matched to a gene: 16. CDR3 size: 18 residues. The germline V gene encodes CDR1 KGHSH and CDR2 LQKENI.

This clonotype was seen many times. The rearrangement links TRBV6-2 or TRBV6-3 to TRBJ2-3; unclear D gene. Between the trimmed V and J ends, which lost 0 bases and 7 bases, there was a span of 2 bases. This CDR3 spans 11 amino acids. Germline lookup yields CDR1 MNHEY and CDR2 SVGEGT. Written as DNA, the CDR3 is TGTGCCAGCAGTTACTCCTATACGCAGTATTTT. It yields the protein CASSYSYTQYF.

The V and J genes are TRBV19 and TRBJ2-5; no definite D call. The ends were cut back, 1 base at V and 4 bases at J, with 1 base in the middle. Germline V CDR1 and CDR2: LNHDA, SQIVND (reference sequence). The CDR3 extends over 11 amino acids. CDR3 DNA: TGTGCCAGTAGTATAGCAGAGACCCAGTACTTC. Translation gives CASSIAETQYF.

This clonotype was detected only a few times. The V and J genes are TRBV6-5 and TRBJ1-2; TRBD1 might be the D (5 bases). CDR1 and CDR2 from the germline V gene are MNHEY and SVGAGI. CDR3 length: 14 amino acids. V was cut by 7 bases and J by 5 bases, with 17 bases left in between. The DNA of the CDR3 is TGTGCCAGCAAGGCGGGGCCGAGAGATTATGGCTACACCTTC. This codes for CASKAGPRDYGYTF.

This clonotype showed up just a few times. The CDR3 reads CASSQQGWVTDTQYF. The CDR3 nucleotides read TGTGCCAGCAGCCAACAGGGATGGGTCACAGATACGCAGTATTTT. The chain couples TRBV7-3 to TRBJ2-3, with TRBD1 as a possible D gene (6 bases). This CDR3 comprises 15 residues. CDR1 SGHTA and CDR2 FQGTGA come from the germline V gene. The V and J ends lost 5 bases and 2 bases respectively, with 14 bases between them.

This clonotype has only a few counts. The CDR3 region has the DNA TGTGCCAGCAGAGGGGTCCTCACAGATACGCAGTATTTT. This translates into CASRGVLTDTQYF. This chain uses TRBV28 with TRBJ2-3; a possible D gene is TRBD1 (5 bases). This CDR3 is 13 amino acids long. V gave up 6 bases and J gave up 2 bases, with 9 bases separating them. Germline values: CDR1 MDHEN, CDR2 SYDVKM.

This clonotype was observed a few times. The genes are TRBV5-1 and TRBJ2-3; weak D call: TRBD1 (5 bases). Germline assignment: CDR1 SGHRS and CDR2 YFSETQ. V was clipped by 2 bases and J by 1 base, with 8 bases between them. This CDR3 is 14 amino acids long. The CDR3 here is CASSFQGRTDTQYF. The CDR3 DNA reads TGCGCCAGCAGCTTTCAGGGCCGCACAGATACGCAGTATTTT.

This clonotype was counted at least ten times. The chain uses TRBV3-1 and TRBJ1-2, with D hard to call. The ends were cut back, 1 base at V and 4 bases at J, with 13 bases in the middle. CDR1 LGHDT and CDR2 YNNKEL come from the germline V gene (reference sequence). This CDR3 contains 15 residues. Here the CDR3 reads CASSQGRAKPYGYTF. DNA for the CDR3: TGTGCCAGCAGCCAAGGGAGAGCTAAGCCCTATGGCTACACCTTC.

This clonotype was detected a few times. The V gene is TRBV12-5, the J gene TRBJ1-1; D is perhaps TRBD1 (6 bases). The germline V and J ends were trimmed by 0 bases and 4 bases, with 9 bases remaining between them. The CDR3 contains 14 residues. CDR1 is LGHNT, CDR2 FRNRAP, per germline. The DNA of the CDR3 is TGTGCTAGTGGTTTGGTACAGGGCCCCACTGAAGCTTTCTTT. Its translation: CASGLVQGPTEAFF.

In this sample, this clonotype turned up many times. The V and J genes are TRBV7-2 and TRBJ2-7; 8 nucleotides align to TRBD2. This CDR3 contains 14 residues. Germline V lookup: CDR1 SGHTA, CDR2 FQGNSA. V lost 3 bases, J lost 6 bases, and 7 bases stayed unmatched. CDR3 nucleotide sequence: TGTGCCAGCAGCTTCGGGGGGGCAAGATTCGAGCAGTACTTC. This gives the protein CASSFGGARFEQYF.

This clonotype has only a few counts. V gene TRBV20-1 combines with J gene TRBJ1-6, with D maybe TRBD1 (6 bases). The CDR3 runs 12 residues. Germline values: CDR1 DFQATT, CDR2 SNEGSKA (reference sequence). V was shortened by 7 bases and J by 9 bases, with 13 bases between the two germline ends. CDR3 amino acids: CSVRGVRSPLHF. The CDR3 DNA reads as TGCAGTGTAAGGGGGGTCCGTTCACCCCTCCACTTT.

A few counts support this clonotype. The chain is built from TRBV24-1 and TRBJ2-3, with 9 bases that match TRBD2. This CDR3 spans 14 amino acids. Germline lookup yields CDR1 KGHDR and CDR2 SFDVKD. The V gene end was trimmed by 4 bases and the J gene end by 4 bases; junction bases not matched to a gene: 2. The CDR3 nucleotides read TGTGCCACCAGTGAACGCGGGGGGGCAGATACGCAGTATTTT. Amino acids: CATSERGGADTQYF.

This chain connects TRBV20-1 to TRBJ2-7, with D perhaps being TRBD1 or TRBD2 (5 bases each). This CDR3 contains 15 residues. V was clipped by 2 bases and J by 4 bases, with 18 bases between them. Germline CDR1 is DFQATT and CDR2 is SNEGSKA (reference sequence). The chain's CDR3 is CSARKMGDLGYEQYV. The DNA of the CDR3 is TGCAGTGCTAGAAAGATGGGGGACCTGGGATACGAGCAGTACGTC.